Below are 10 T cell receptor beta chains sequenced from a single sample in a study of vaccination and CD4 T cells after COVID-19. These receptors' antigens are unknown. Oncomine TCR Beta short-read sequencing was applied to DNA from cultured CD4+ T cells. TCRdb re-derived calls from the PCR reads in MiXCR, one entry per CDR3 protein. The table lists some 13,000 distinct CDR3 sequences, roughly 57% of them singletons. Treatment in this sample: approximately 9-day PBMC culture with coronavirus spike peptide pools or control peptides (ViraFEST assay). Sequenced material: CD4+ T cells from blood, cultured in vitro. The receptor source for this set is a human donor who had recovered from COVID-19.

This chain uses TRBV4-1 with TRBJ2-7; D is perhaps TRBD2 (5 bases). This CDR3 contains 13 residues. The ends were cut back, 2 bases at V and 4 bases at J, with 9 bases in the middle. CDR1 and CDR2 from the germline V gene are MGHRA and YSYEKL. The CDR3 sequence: CASSQSSRYEQYF. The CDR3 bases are TGCGCCAGCAGCCAATCTAGCAGGTACGAGCAGTACTTC.

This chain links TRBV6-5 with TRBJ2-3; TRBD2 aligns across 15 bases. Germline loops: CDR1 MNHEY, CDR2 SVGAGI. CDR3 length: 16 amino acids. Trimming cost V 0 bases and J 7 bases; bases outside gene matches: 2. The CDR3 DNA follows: TGTGCCAGCAGTTACTCTGGACTAGCGGGAGGGAATACGCAGTATTTT. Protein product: CASSYSGLAGGNTQYF.

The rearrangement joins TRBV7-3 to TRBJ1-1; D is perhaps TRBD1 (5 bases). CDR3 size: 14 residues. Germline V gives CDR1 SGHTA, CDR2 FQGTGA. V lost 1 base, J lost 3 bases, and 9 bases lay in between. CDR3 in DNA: TGTGCCAGCAGCTTAATGGGGGGTTACACTGAAGCTTTCTTT. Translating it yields CASSLMGGYTEAFF. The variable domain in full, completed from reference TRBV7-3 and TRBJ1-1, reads GAGVSQTPSNKVTEKGKYVELRCDPISGHTALYWYRQSLGQGPEFLIYFQGTGAADDSGLPNDRFFAVRPEGSVSTLKIQRTERGDSAVYLCASSLMGGYTEAFFGQGTRLTVV.

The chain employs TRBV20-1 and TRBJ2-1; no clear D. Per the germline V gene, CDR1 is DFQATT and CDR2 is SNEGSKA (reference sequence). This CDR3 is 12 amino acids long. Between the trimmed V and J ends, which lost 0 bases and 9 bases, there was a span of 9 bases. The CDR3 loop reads CSARDGDSEQFF. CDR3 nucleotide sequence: TGCAGTGCTAGAGACGGAGATTCTGAGCAGTTCTTC.

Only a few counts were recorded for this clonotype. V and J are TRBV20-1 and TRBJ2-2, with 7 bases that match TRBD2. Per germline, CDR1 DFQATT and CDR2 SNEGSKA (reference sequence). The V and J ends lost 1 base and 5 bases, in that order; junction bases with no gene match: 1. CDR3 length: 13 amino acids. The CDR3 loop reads CSARGGGTGELFF. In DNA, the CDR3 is TGCAGTGCTAGAGGGGGGGGAACCGGGGAGCTGTTTTTT.

The CDR3 DNA follows: TGTGCCAGCAGTTACGAGGGAAGACGGCATGGCTACACCTTC. Translated, it gives CASSYEGRRHGYTF. The chain couples TRBV6-2 or TRBV6-3 to TRBJ1-2; unclear D gene. V was clipped by 2 bases and J by 6 bases, with 13 bases between them. There are 14 residues in the CDR3. Germline assignment: CDR1 MNHEY and CDR2 SVGEGT.

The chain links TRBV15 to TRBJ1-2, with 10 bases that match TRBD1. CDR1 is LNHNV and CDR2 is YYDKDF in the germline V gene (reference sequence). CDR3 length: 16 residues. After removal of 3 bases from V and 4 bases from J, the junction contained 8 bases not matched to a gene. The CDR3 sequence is CATSSTGQGVFYGYTF. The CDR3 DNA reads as TGTGCCACCAGCAGTACCGGACAGGGGGTTTTCTATGGCTACACCTTC.

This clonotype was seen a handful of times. The CDR3 DNA reads TGTGCCAGCAGCTTAGCGAACAGGGCGGATTCACCCCTCCACTTT. It encodes CASSLANRADSPLHF. The V and J genes are TRBV7-6 and TRBJ1-6, with a tentative D call TRBD1 (6 bases). Between the trimmed V and J ends, which lost 0 bases and 8 bases, there was a span of 11 bases. The CDR3 spans 15 residues. CDR1 is SGHVS, CDR2 FNYEAQ, per germline.

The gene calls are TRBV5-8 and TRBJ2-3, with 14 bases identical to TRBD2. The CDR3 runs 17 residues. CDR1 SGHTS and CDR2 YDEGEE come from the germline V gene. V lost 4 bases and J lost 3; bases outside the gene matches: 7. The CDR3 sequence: CASSAGTSGSWTDTQYF. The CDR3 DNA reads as TGTGCCAGCAGCGCTGGGACTAGCGGGAGTTGGACAGATACGCAGTATTTT.

In DNA form, the CDR3 reads TGTGCCAGCAGTGCCTCGGGACAACTCCAAGAGACCCAGTACTTC. Protein: CASSASGQLQETQYF. V and J are TRBV7-3 and TRBJ2-5, with TRBD1 as a possible D gene (6 bases). Trimming took off 6 bases at V and 1 base at J, with 15 bases between the two ends. The CDR3 runs to 15 residues. CDR1 and CDR2 (germline): SGHTA, FQGTGA. Full variable domain (rest looked up from reference TRBV7-3 and TRBJ2-5): GAGVSQTPSNKVTEKGKYVELRCDPISGHTALYWYRQSLGQGPEFLIYFQGTGAADDSGLPNDRFFAVRPEGSVSTLKIQRTERGDSAVYLCASSASGQLQETQYFGPGTRLLVL.